Listed below are T cell receptor beta chains from one sample, sequenced in a study of radiation and T cells in renal cell carcinoma. Libraries were prepared by immunoSEQ multiplex PCR; TCRdb keeps only in-frame clonotypes and omits some of them. The sample contains around 100,000 clones, 75% to 85% of which appear only once. This specimen was blood, taken from a patient whose treatment included radiotherapy and nephrectomy. Receptor source: a man in his 60s with renal cell carcinoma. Both conserved end residues are part of each CDR3. Fields, in order: clone size, D gene, V gene, J gene, CDR3 protein, CDR3 DNA. A D gene is named only where the DNA matches it firmly. Clone size is stated in some rows and not others, as once, few, many or a class when expanded.

size: -
D: TRBD2
V: TRBV2
J: TRBJ2-1
CDR3: CASSEPEAGGPNEQFF
DNA: TGTGCCAGCAGTGAGCCGGAAGCGGGAGGGCCTAATGAGCAGTTCTTC

size: -
D: -
V: TRBV2
J: TRBJ2-1
CDR3: CASSVEDEQFF
DNA: TGTGCCAGCAGTGTCGAGGATGAGCAGTTCTTC

size: -
D: -
V: TRBV25-1
J: TRBJ1-6
CDR3: CASSEYNQLNSPLHF
DNA: TGTGCCAGCAGTGAATACAACCAGTTAAATTCACCCCTCCACTTT

size: -
D: -
V: TRBV7-2
J: TRBJ2-7
CDR3: CASSLSSQGEDEQYF
DNA: TGTGCCAGCAGCTTAAGTTCCCAGGGAGAAGACGAGCAGTACTTC

size: -
D: TRBD2
V: TRBV7-9
J: TRBJ2-1
CDR3: CASSPLAGPYNEQFF
DNA: TGTGCCAGCAGTCCGCTAGCGGGTCCTTACAATGAGCAGTTCTTC

size: -
D: TRBD2
V: TRBV10-1
J: TRBJ2-1
CDR3: CASSERAGVENEQFF
DNA: TGCGCCAGCAGTGAGCGGGCGGGAGTAGAAAATGAGCAGTTCTTC

size: -
D: TRBD1
V: TRBV7-9
J: TRBJ1-4
CDR3: CASSPRQGTNEKLFF
DNA: TGTGCCAGCAGCCCCCGACAGGGCACTAATGAAAAACTGTTTTTT

size: -
D: -
V: TRBV7-2
J: TRBJ1-1
CDR3: CASSFMTQSEAFF
DNA: TGTGCCAGCAGCTTTATGACACAGTCGGAAGCTTTCTTT

size: once
D: TRBD1
V: TRBV4-1
J: TRBJ2-1
CDR3: CASSHLRQGNEQFF
DNA: TGCGCCAGCAGCCACCTTAGACAGGGGAATGAGCAGTTCTTC

size: -
D: TRBD1
V: TRBV27
J: TRBJ2-1
CDR3: CASSPWTGNNEQFF
DNA: TGTGCCAGCAGTCCGTGGACAGGGAACAATGAGCAGTTCTTC